This T cell receptor (beta chain) was sequenced for a study of blood T cell repertoires in COVID-19. Study information: From T cells, B-cell-depleted T cells, or PBMCs came the material, which was cDNA or gDNA.

Study processing details: Estimated nucleated cell counts came from reference gene primer amplification. Profiled with immunoSEQ multiplex PCR; TCRdb holds only in-frame clones, not every one. V and J calls and clone size are given by that table; D and trimming were obtained from the DNA. The table has approximately 190,000 clones, 84% seen once. After removal of 3 bases from V and 4 bases from J, the junction contained 8 bases not matched to a gene. Germline lookup yields CDR1 SGDLS and CDR2 YYNGEE. This CDR3 is 16 amino acids long. Participant reports of clinical history set cohort assignment. A COVID-19 case was met by exposed participants within 2 weeks before study entry.

The V call is TRBV9, the J call TRBJ2-5; 11 nucleotides align to TRBD2. This clonotype originated in a woman aged 25 to 39 who had been exposed to COVID-19. Sequenced sample: PBMCs or T cells enriched from blood (not recorded which). CDR3 residues: CASSGDSGGAGETQYF. DNA of the CDR3: TGTGCCAGCAGCGGTGATAGCGGGGGGGCAGGAGAGACCCAGTACTTC.